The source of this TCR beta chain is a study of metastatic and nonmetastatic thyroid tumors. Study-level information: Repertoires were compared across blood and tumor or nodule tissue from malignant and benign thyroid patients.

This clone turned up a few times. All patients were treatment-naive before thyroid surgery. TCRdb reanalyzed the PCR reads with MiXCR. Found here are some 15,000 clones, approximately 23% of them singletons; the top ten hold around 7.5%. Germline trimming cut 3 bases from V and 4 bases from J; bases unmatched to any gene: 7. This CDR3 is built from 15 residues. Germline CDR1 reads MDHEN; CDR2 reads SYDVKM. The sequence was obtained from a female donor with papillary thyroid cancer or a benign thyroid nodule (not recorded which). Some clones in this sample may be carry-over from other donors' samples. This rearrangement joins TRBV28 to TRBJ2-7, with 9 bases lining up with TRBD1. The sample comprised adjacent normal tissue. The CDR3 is CASSLGQGSSYEQYF. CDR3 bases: TGTGCCAGCAGTTTGGGACAGGGCTCATCTTACGAGCAGTACTTC.